This T cell receptor (beta chain) was sequenced during a study of OX40 agonist ivuxolimab in advanced cancers. Study at large: Patients assigned to dose escalation were diagnosed with hepatocellular carcinoma, melanoma, renal cell or head and neck cancer. Study conclusions and caveats: There was clonal expansion of CD4+ and CD8+ blood T cells by week 6 at 0.1 to 3.0 mg/kg. Antigen specificity was not determined for the expanded peripheral T cells.

This clone appeared once. Its cognate antigen is unknown. J gave up 4 bases and V 3 bases, and 7 bases lay outside the gene matches. In germline, CDR1 is MGHRA, CDR2 YSYEKL. CDR3 length: 15 amino acids. TCRdb's copy holds only in-frame clones and misses some; the assay was immunoSEQ multiplex PCR. The sample lists tens of thousands of clones, around 80% occurring once. The source material was CD4+ or CD8+ T cells sorted from blood, sampled in a trial of the OX40 agonist ivuxolimab. The rearrangement links TRBV4-1 to TRBJ2-7; 9 bases are a match to TRBD1. This TCR derives from an adult with an advanced solid tumor such as melanoma, head and neck, liver or kidney cancer. CDR3 nucleotide sequence: TGCGCCAGCAGCCACTCGGACAGGGGAGGTTACGAGCAGTACTTC. The encoded protein is CASSHSDRGGYEQYF.